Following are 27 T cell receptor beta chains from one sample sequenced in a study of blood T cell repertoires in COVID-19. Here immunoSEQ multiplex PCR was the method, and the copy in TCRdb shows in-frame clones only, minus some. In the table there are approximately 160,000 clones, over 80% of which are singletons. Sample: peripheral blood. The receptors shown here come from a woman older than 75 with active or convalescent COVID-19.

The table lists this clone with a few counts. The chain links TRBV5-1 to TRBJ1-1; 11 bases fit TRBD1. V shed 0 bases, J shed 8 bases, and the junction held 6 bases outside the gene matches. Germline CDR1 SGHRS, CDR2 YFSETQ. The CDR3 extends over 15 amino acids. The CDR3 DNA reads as TGCGCCAGCAGCTTGGATGGACAGGGGGCCCCCGAAGCTTTCTTT. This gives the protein CASSLDGQGAPEAFF.

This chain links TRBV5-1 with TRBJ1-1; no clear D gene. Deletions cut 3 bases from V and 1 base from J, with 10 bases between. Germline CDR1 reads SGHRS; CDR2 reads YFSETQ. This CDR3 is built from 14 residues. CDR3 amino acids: CASSSPSRNTEAFF. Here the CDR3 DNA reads TGCGCCAGCAGCTCGCCTAGCAGGAACACTGAAGCTTTCTTT.

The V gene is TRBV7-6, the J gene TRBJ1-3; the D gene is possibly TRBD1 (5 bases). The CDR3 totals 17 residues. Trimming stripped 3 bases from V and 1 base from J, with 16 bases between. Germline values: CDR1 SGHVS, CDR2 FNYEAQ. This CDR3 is CASSLAPPGISGNTIYF. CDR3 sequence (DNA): TGTGCCAGCAGCTTGGCTCCTCCAGGGATTTCTGGAAACACCATATATTTT.

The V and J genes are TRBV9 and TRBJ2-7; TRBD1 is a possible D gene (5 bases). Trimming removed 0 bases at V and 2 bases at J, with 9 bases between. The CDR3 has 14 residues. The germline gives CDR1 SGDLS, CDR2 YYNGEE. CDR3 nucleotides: TGTGCCAGCAGCGTAGGACAGTCTACCTACGAGCAGTACTTC. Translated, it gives CASSVGQSTYEQYF.

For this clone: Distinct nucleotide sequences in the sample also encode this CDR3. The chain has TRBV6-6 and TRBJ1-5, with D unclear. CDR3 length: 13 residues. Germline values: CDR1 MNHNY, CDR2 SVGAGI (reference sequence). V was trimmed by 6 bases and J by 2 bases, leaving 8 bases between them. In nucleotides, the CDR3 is TGTGCCAGCAGCAGCGGCGGCAATCAGCCCCAGCATTTT. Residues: CASSSGGNQPQHF.

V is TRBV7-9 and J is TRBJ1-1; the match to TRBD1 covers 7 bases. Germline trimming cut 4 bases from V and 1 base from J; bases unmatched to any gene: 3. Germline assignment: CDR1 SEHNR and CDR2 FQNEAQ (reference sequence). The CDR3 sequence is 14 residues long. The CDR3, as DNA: TGTGCCAGCAGCTATAACAGGGGGAACACTGAAGCTTTCTTT. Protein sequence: CASSYNRGNTEAFF.

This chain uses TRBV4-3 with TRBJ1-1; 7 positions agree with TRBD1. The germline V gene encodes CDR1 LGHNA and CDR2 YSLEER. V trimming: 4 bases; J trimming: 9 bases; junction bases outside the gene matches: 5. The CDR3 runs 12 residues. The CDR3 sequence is CASSPGQNKAFF. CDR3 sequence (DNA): TGCGCCAGCAGCCCGGGACAGAATAAAGCTTTCTTT.

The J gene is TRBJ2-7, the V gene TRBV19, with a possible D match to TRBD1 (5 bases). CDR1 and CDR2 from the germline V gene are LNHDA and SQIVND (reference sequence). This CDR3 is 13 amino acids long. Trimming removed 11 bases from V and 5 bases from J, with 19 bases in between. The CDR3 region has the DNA TGTGCCTCCAAAGGGATAGACAGTGACGAGCAGTACTTC. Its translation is CASKGIDSDEQYF.

This CDR3 reads CASSLATSNTEAFF. In DNA, the CDR3 is TGTGCCAGCAGCCTAGCCACATCGAACACTGAAGCTTTCTTT. The V call is TRBV9, the J call TRBJ1-1; D is undetermined. Germline values: CDR1 SGDLS, CDR2 YYNGEE. V was trimmed by 4 bases and J by 1 base, leaving 11 bases between them. The CDR3 consists of 14 residues.

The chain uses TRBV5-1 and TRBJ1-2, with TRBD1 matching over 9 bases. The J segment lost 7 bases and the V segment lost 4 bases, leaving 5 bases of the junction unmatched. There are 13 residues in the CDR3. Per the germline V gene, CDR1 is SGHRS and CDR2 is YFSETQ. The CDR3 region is CASSPGQGRGYTF. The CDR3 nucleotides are TGCGCCAGCAGCCCGGGACAGGGTCGTGGCTACACCTTC.

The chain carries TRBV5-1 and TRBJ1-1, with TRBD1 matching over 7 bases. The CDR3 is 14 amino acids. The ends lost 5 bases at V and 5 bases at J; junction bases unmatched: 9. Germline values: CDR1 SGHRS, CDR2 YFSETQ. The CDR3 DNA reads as TGCGCCAGCAGAATGGACAGGCCTTTGACTGAAGCTTTCTTT. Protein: CASRMDRPLTEAFF.

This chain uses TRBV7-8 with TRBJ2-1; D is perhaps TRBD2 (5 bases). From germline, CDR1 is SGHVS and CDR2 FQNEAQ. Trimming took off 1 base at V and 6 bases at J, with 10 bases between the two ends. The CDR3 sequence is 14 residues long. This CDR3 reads CASSLDRRSNEQFF. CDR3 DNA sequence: TGTGCCAGCAGCTTAGATCGGAGGTCCAATGAGCAGTTCTTC.

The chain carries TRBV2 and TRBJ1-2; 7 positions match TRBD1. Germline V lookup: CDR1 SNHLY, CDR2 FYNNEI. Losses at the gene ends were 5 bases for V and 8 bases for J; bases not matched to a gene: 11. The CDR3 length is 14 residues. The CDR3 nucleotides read TGTGCCAGCAGTATAACAGGGGAAAGTCGAGGCTACACCTTC. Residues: CASSITGESRGYTF.

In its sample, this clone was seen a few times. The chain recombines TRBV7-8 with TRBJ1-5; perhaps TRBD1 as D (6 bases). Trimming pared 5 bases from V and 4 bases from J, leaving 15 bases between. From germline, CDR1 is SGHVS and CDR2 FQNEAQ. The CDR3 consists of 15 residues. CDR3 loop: CASSRTDSPNQPQHF. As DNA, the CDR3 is TGTGCCAGCAGCCGAACGGACAGCCCAAATCAGCCCCAGCATTTT. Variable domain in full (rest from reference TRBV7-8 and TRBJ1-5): GAGVSQSPRYKVAKRGQDVALRCDPISGHVSLFWYQQALGQGPEFLTYFQNEAQLDKSGLPSDRFFAERPEGSVSTLKIQRTQQEDSAVYLCASSRTDSPNQPQHFGDGTRLSIL.

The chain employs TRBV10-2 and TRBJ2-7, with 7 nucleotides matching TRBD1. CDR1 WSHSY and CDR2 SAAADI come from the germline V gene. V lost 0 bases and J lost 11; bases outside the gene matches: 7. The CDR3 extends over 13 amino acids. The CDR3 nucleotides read TGCGCCAGCAGTGAGTCCGAAGAGGGACAGAAGTACTTC. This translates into CASSESEEGQKYF.

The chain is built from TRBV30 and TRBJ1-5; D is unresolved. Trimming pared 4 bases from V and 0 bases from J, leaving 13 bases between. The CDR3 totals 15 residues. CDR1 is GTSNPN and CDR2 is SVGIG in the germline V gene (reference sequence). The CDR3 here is CAWTSGSPSNQPQHF. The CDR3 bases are TGTGCCTGGACGAGCGGGAGTCCTAGCAATCAGCCCCAGCATTTT.

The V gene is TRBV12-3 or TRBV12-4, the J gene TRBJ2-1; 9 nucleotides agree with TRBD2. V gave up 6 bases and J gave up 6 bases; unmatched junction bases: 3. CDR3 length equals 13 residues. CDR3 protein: CASSVTSGNEQFF. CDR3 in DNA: TGTGCCAGCAGCGTGACTAGCGGCAATGAGCAGTTCTTC.

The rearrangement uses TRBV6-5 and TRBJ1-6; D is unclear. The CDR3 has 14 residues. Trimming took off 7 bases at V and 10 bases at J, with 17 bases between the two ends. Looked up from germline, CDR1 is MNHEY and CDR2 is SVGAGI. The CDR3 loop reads CASTEREGASPLHF. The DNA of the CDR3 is TGTGCCAGCACCGAAAGAGAGGGAGCCTCACCCCTCCACTTT.

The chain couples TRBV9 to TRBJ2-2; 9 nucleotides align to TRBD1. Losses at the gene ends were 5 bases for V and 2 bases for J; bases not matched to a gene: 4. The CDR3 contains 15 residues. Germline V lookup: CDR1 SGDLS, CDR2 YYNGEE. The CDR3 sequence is CASRRTGVNTGELFF. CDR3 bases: TGTGCCAGCAGGCGGACAGGGGTCAACACCGGGGAGCTGTTTTTT. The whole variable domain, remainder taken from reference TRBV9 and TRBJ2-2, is DSGVTQTPKHLITATGQRVTLRCSPRSGDLSVYWYQQSLDQGLQFLIQYYNGEERAKGNILERFSAQQFPDLHSELNLSSLELGDSALYFCASRRTGVNTGELFFGEGSRLTVL.

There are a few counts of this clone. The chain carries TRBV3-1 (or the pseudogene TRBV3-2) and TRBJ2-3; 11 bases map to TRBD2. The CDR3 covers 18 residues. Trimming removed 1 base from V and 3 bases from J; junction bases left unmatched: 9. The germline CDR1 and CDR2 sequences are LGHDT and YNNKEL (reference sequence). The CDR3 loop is CASSQAGLAGGRTDTQYF. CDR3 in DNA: TGTGCCAGCAGCCAAGCAGGCCTAGCGGGGGGTAGGACAGATACGCAGTATTTT.

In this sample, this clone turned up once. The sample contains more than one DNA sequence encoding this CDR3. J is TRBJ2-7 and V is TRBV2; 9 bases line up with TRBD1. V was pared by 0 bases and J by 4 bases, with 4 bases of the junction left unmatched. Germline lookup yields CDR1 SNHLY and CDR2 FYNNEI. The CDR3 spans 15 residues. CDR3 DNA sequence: TGTGCCAGCAGTGAAGCGGGGACAGGGACGTACGAGCAGTACTTC. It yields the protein CASSEAGTGTYEQYF.

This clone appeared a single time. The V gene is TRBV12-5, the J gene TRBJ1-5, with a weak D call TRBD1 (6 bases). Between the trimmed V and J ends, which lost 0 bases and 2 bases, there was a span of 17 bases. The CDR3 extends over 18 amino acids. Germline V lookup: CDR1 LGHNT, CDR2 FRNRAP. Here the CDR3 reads CASGLVLNRWGRNQPQHF. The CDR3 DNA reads TGTGCTAGTGGTTTGGTACTAAATCGTTGGGGGCGCAATCAGCCCCAGCATTTT.

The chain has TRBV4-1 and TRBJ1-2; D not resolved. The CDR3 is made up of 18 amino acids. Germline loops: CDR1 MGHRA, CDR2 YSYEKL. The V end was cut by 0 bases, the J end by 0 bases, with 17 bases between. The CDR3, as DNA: TGCGCCAGCAGCCAAGATAAGAGCAGGAAGCACTCTAACTATGGCTACACCTTC. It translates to CASSQDKSRKHSNYGYTF.

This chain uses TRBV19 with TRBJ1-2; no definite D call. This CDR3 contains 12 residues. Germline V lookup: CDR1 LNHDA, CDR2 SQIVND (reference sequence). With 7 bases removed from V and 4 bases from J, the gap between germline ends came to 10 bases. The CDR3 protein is CASIDGSYGYTF. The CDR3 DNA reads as TGTGCCAGTATAGACGGGTCCTATGGCTACACCTTC.

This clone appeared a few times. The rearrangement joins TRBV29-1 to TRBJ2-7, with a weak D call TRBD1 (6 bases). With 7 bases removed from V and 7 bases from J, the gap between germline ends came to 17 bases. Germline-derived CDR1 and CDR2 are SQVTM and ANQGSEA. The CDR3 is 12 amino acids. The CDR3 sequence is CSAGQIPSEQYF. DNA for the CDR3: TGCAGCGCTGGACAGATCCCTAGTGAGCAGTACTTC.

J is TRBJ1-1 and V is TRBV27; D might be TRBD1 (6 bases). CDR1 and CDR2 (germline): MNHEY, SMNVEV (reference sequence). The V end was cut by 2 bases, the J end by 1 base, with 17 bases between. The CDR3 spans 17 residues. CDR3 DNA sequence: TGTGCCAGCAGTTTACTCTACCTACCGGGACAGAACACTGAAGCTTTCTTT. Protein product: CASSLLYLPGQNTEAFF.

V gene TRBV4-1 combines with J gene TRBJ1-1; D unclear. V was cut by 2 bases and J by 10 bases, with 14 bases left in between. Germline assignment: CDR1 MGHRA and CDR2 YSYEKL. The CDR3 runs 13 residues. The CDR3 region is CASSQNTRERAFF. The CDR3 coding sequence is TGCGCCAGCAGCCAAAACACCCGGGAGCGAGCTTTCTTT.